Presented here are 16 T cell receptor beta chains from one specimen sequenced in a study of radiotherapy plus CTLA-4 blockade in lung cancer. Data came from immunoSEQ multiplex PCR; TCRdb stores just in-frame clones and leaves some out. This table holds fewer than 35,000 clones, under 85% found once. Material: peripheral blood, obtained from a patient treated with radiotherapy plus ipilimumab. These receptors all stem from a human donor with non-small cell lung cancer that progressed on radiotherapy plus ipilimumab.

This clone was seen more than once but under ten times. The chain combines TRBV6-5 with TRBJ1-1; D is unclear. The CDR3 has 16 residues. Trimming pared 0 bases from V and 0 bases from J, leaving 11 bases between. Germline CDR1 MNHEY, CDR2 SVGAGI. DNA of the CDR3: TGTGCCAGCAGTTACTCGCTTTCCGACGTGAACACTGAAGCTTTCTTT. This codes for CASSYSLSDVNTEAFF.

This clone has only a few counts. The chain combines TRBV15 with TRBJ2-5; D may correspond to TRBD1 or TRBD2 (5 bases each). V gave up 0 bases and J gave up 0 bases, with 20 bases separating them. Germline CDR1 and CDR2: LNHNV and YYDKDF (reference sequence). CDR3 length: 19 amino acids. The CDR3 loop is CATSRDLPRGGGYQETQYF. In nucleotides, the CDR3 is TGTGCCACCAGCAGAGATCTACCGAGGGGTGGTGGGTACCAAGAGACCCAGTACTTC.

J is TRBJ2-3 and V is TRBV15; D is perhaps TRBD2 (6 bases). V gave up 4 bases and J gave up 4 bases, with 15 bases separating them. This CDR3 is built from 15 residues. CDR1 and CDR2 (germline): LNHNV, YYDKDF (reference sequence). CDR3 amino acids: CATSIVGRGPDTQYF. CDR3 in DNA: TGTGCCACCAGCATAGTGGGGCGGGGACCAGATACGCAGTATTTT.

This clone has just one count. The V and J genes are TRBV4-2 and TRBJ2-1, with a tentative D call TRBD2 (5 bases). The CDR3 length is 18 residues. Trimming removed 0 bases from V and 0 bases from J, with 15 bases in between. Germline assignment: CDR1 LGHNA and CDR2 YNFKEQ. CDR3 bases: TGTGCCAGCAGCCAAGATCGGGCGGGCATAAGCTCCTACAATGAGCAGTTCTTC. Translated: CASSQDRAGISSYNEQFF.

The chain couples TRBV10-2 to TRBJ1-6; D may be TRBD1 (5 bases). Germline CDR1 reads WSHSY; CDR2 reads SAAADI. Trimming shortened V by 4 bases and J by 7 bases, and 8 bases separated the two germline ends. The CDR3 extends over 13 amino acids. The CDR3: CASSGDSNSPLHF. CDR3 in DNA: TGCGCCAGCAGTGGTGACAGCAATTCACCCCTCCACTTT.

The V and J genes are TRBV5-1 and TRBJ2-3; the D is unclear. V was trimmed by 0 bases and J by 2 bases, leaving 7 bases between them. CDR3 size: 14 residues. Germline CDR1 and CDR2: SGHRS and YFSETQ. The CDR3 protein is CASSLDTNTDTQYF. Here the CDR3 DNA reads TGCGCCAGCAGCTTGGACACCAACACAGATACGCAGTATTTT.

The V gene is TRBV7-6, the J gene TRBJ2-3; 8 bases fit TRBD2. The length of the CDR3 is 14 residues. Germline CDR1 SGHVS, CDR2 FNYEAQ. V was clipped by 2 bases and J by 3 bases; unmatched bases: 1. DNA for the CDR3: TGTGCCAGCAGCTTAACGGGAGGGACAGATACGCAGTATTTT. Residues: CASSLTGGTDTQYF.

This clone came up a few times. V is TRBV19 and J is TRBJ2-7; 8 bases agree with TRBD2. CDR1 and CDR2 from the germline V gene are LNHDA and SQIVND (reference sequence). With V trimmed by 3 bases and J by 6 bases, 4 bases remained unmatched. This CDR3 region has 13 residues. CDR3 loop: CASSMGLDGEQYF. DNA for the CDR3: TGTGCCAGTAGTATGGGACTAGATGGCGAGCAGTACTTC.

V is TRBV19 and J is TRBJ2-3, with TRBD1 matching over 10 bases. J gave up 7 bases and V 5 bases, and 12 bases lay outside the gene matches. The length of the CDR3 is 16 residues. Germline V CDR1 and CDR2: LNHDA, SQIVND (reference sequence). CDR3 loop: CASSPRDRGRLYTQYF. DNA of the CDR3: TGTGCCAGTAGTCCCCGGGACAGGGGCCGTCTGTATACGCAGTATTTT.

The V and J genes are TRBV7-2 and TRBJ2-7, with 7 bases that match TRBD1. The germline V gene has CDR1 SGHTA and CDR2 FQGNSA. The CDR3 spans 16 residues. V trimming: 2 bases; J trimming: 0 bases; junction bases outside the gene matches: 7. This CDR3 is CASSLRATGPSYEQYF. DNA of the CDR3: TGTGCCAGCAGCTTAAGAGCGACAGGGCCCTCCTACGAGCAGTACTTC. The whole variable domain, filled in from reference TRBV7-2 and TRBJ2-7, reads GAGVSQSPSNKVTEKGKDVELRCDPISGHTALYWYRQSLGQGLEFLIYFQGNSAPDKSGLPSDRFSAERTGGSVSTLTIQRTQQEDSAVYLCASSLRATGPSYEQYFGPGTRLTVT.

A few counts support this clone. The chain carries TRBV7-9 and TRBJ2-7; weak D call: TRBD1 (5 bases). The CDR3 loop spans 12 amino acids. Trimming stripped 4 bases from V and 4 bases from J, with 8 bases between. The V gene's germline CDR1 is SEHNR and CDR2 FQNEAQ (reference sequence). CDR3 nucleotide sequence: TGTGCCAGCAGCTCGCAGGGTTACGAGCAGTACTTC. This gives the protein CASSSQGYEQYF.

The chain combines TRBV9 with TRBJ2-2; tentative D call: TRBD1 (6 bases). Looked up from germline, CDR1 is SGDLS and CDR2 is YYNGEE. This CDR3 contains 17 residues. V was trimmed by 3 bases and J by 0 bases, leaving 15 bases between them. Here the CDR3 reads CASSDPRGATNTGELFF. CDR3 in DNA: TGTGCCAGCAGCGACCCCAGGGGCGCTACGAACACCGGGGAGCTGTTTTTT.

The V and J genes are TRBV5-4 and TRBJ2-1, with D perhaps matching TRBD1 (6 bases). The CDR3 runs to 15 residues. The germline gives CDR1 SGHNT, CDR2 YYREEE (reference sequence). V lost 0 bases, J lost 2 bases, and 9 bases lay in between. The CDR3 DNA reads TGTGCCAGCAGCTTGGACTCAGGGGCCTACAATGAGCAGTTCTTC. It is translated as CASSLDSGAYNEQFF.

This chain uses TRBV28 with TRBJ2-3, with D unresolved. The germline V gene encodes CDR1 MDHEN and CDR2 SYDVKM. CDR3 length: 13 residues. The V and J ends lost 6 bases and 1 base respectively, with 8 bases between them. This CDR3 is CASSLAGTDTQYF. CDR3 nucleotide sequence: TGTGCCAGCAGCCTGGCGGGCACAGATACGCAGTATTTT.

The V call is TRBV14, the J call TRBJ1-4; 7 nucleotides agree with TRBD1. With V trimmed by 2 bases and J by 8 bases, 20 bases remained unmatched. Germline assignment: CDR1 SGHDN and CDR2 FVKESK. This CDR3 contains 19 residues. This CDR3 is CASSQNLPGGYRGGEKLFF. In DNA, the CDR3 is TGTGCCAGCAGCCAAAACCTGCCTGGAGGTTACAGGGGAGGAGAAAAACTGTTTTTT.

The chain carries TRBV28 and TRBJ1-4; a weak D match, TRBD1 (5 bases). The CDR3 has 15 residues. Trimming removed 6 bases at V and 12 bases at J, with 23 bases between. Germline V gives CDR1 MDHEN, CDR2 SYDVKM. The CDR3 DNA is TGTGCCAGCAGCCATCCCCGGGGCGGCGATTCGGAACTGTTTTTT. This sequence encodes CASSHPRGGDSELFF.